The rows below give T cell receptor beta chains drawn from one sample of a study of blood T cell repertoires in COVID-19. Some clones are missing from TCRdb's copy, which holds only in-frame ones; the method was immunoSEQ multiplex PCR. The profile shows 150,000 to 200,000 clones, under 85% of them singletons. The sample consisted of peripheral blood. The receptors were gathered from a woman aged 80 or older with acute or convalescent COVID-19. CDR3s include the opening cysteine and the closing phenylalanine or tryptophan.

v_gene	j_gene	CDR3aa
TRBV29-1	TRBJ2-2	CSVAGTSGSRTGELFF
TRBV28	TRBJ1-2	CASSQGGQGYTF
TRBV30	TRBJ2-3	CAWEGDLYSSDTQYF
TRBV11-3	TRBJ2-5	CASSLGPGEETQYF
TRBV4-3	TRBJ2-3	CASSRSLSGRDPDTQYF
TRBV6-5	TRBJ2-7	CASRPPGGSSYEQYF
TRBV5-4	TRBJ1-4	CASRGGPNEKLFF
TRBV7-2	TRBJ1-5	CASSLGAGGGLDQPQHF
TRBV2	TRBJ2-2	CASSEMGEPTGELFF
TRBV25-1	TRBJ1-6	CASSELTGKNSPLHF
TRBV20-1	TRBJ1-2	CSASGGGLGYTF
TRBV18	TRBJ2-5	CASSNRPAVVETQYF
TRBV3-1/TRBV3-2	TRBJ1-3	CASSQKTGAGYSGNTIYF
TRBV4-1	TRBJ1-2	CASSQVRSEWEGYGYTF
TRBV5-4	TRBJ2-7	CASSSDWAGQYF